The 14 T cell receptor beta chains reported below all come from one sample, sequenced in a study of monozygotic twins with inflammatory bowel disease. TCRdb reprocessed the 5' RACE reads; each CDR3 protein has one entry and no DNA is given. The specimen's table records roughly 160,000 distinct CDR3 sequences. The sequenced sample was blood. All receptors derive from a human donor with ulcerative colitis or Crohn's disease, or a healthy co-twin of an affected twin (not recorded which).

The V and J genes are TRBV14 and TRBJ1-2. Germline CDR1 is SGHDN and CDR2 is FVKESK. The CDR3 covers 14 residues. Here the CDR3 reads CASSETPVAFGYTF.

The J gene is TRBJ1-3, the V gene TRBV20-1. The V gene's germline CDR1 is DFQATT and CDR2 SNEGSKA (reference sequence). This CDR3 is 14 amino acids long. The CDR3 region is CSATGLPSGNTIYF.

V usage is TRBV24-1 and J usage is TRBJ2-3; absent DNA, TCRdb's TRBD2 call cannot be checked. This CDR3 comprises 18 residues. The germline gives CDR1 KGHDR, CDR2 SFDVKD. This CDR3 reads CATSDLKSASGERATQYF.

The chain couples TRBV5-1 to TRBJ2-3; TCRdb's D call of TRBD2 is untestable without DNA. This CDR3 has 16 residues. In germline, CDR1 is SGHRS, CDR2 YFSETQ. CDR3 residues: CASSLSRAHSTDTQYF.

The V call is TRBV20-1, the J call TRBJ2-2; TCRdb picks TRBD2, but there is no DNA to check that call. The CDR3 is made up of 17 amino acids. CDR1 and CDR2 from the germline V gene are DFQATT and SNEGSKA (reference sequence). CDR3 protein: CSARVLTGSGGTGELFF.

The chain has TRBV6-2 or TRBV6-3 and TRBJ1-5. Germline CDR1 MNHEY, CDR2 SVGEGT. The CDR3 contains 12 residues. The CDR3 protein is CASRGGGQPQHF.

The gene calls are TRBV10-2 and TRBJ2-7. Germline loops: CDR1 WSHSY, CDR2 SAAADI. The CDR3 totals 12 residues. CDR3 region: CASSLLWEEQYF.

The chain uses TRBV30 and TRBJ2-1. CDR3 length equals 13 residues. Germline assignment: CDR1 GTSNPN and CDR2 SVGIG (reference sequence). The CDR3 loop is CAWSVSSVNEQFF.

The chain uses TRBV15 and TRBJ2-7; no DNA is available, so the TRBD2 call from TCRdb remains unchecked. The germline V gene has CDR1 LNHNV and CDR2 YYDKDF (reference sequence). This CDR3 comprises 17 residues. CDR3 sequence: CATSRDGGSGTLNEQYF.

V is TRBV12-3 or TRBV12-4 and J is TRBJ2-6; the D gene TCRdb calls, TRBD1, cannot be checked with no DNA. CDR3 length equals 20 residues. The chain's CDR3 is CASRGRTGVITSSGANVLTF.

V gene TRBV29-1 combines with J gene TRBJ2-6. CDR1 and CDR2 from the germline V gene are SQVTM and ANQGSEA. This CDR3 contains 13 residues. The CDR3: CSVAPSGANVLTF.

The chain links TRBV6-1 to TRBJ2-3; TCRdb's assignment of TRBD1 cannot be checked, as there is no DNA. From germline, CDR1 is MNHNS and CDR2 SASEGT. The CDR3 length is 15 residues. Here the CDR3 reads CASSTTGGFTDTQYF.

The CDR3 loop is CASSLSGSRYTF. The chain combines TRBV12-3 or TRBV12-4 with TRBJ1-2; the D gene TCRdb calls, TRBD1, cannot be checked with no DNA. The CDR3 has 12 residues.

This chain joins TRBV10-2 and TRBJ1-2; TCRdb returns TRBD1, unconfirmable since there is no DNA. Per the germline V gene, CDR1 is WSHSY and CDR2 is SAAADI. The length of the CDR3 is 14 residues. CDR3 amino acids: CASSVTGERYGYTF.